Listed here is a single TCR beta chain. Its antigen is unidentified. This record comes from a study of cytomegalovirus exposure and HLA in healthy donors. Overall study findings and caveats: In a later analysis, a genetic analysis reported fewer productive-TCR N-insertions in an Asian-associated ancestry cluster than the cohort average. Using the classifier, cytomegalovirus status was reportedly diagnosed with high specificity and sensitivity.

This CDR3 region has 15 residues. CDR1 and CDR2 from the germline V gene are SGHAT and FQNNGV. V was cut by 5 bases and J by 0 bases, with 13 bases left in between. Use of 60 Vbeta and 13 Jbeta primers characterized the PCR. The data were produced by immunoSEQ multiplex PCR, yet TCRdb's version contains in-frame clones alone and is incomplete. Found here are around 170,000 clones, approximately 80% of them singletons; the top ten hold around 1.4%. Sequenced material: PBMCs. The receptor was derived from a girl aged 10 to 17 in good health and CMV-seropositive. The chain has TRBV11-2 and TRBJ1-2; D might be TRBD1 (5 bases). The CDR3 DNA follows: TGTGCCAGCAGCCCCCTCTCGGGGGCTAACTATGGCTACACCTTC. Translation: CASSPLSGANYGYTF. The variable domain in full, with the rest retrieved from reference TRBV11-2 and TRBJ1-2, is EAGVAQSPRYKIIEKRQSVAFWCNPISGHATLYWYQQILGQGPKLLIQFQNNGVVDDSQLPKDRFSAERLKGVDSTLKIQPAKLEDSAVYLCASSPLSGANYGYTFGSGTRLTVV.